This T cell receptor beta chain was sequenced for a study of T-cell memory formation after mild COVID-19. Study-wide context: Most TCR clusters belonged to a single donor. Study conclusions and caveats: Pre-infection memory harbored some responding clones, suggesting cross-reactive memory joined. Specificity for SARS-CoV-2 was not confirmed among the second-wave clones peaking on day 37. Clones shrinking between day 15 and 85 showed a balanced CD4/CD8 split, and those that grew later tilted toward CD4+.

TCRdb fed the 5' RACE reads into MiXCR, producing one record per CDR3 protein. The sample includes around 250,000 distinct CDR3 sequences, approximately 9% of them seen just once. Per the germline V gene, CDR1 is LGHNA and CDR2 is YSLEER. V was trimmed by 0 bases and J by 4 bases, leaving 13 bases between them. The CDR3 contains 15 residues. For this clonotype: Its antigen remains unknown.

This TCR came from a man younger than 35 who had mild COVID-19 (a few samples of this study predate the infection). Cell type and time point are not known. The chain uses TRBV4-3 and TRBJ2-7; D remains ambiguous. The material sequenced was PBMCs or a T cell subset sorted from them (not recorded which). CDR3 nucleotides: TGCGCCAGCAGCCAAGAGGCCCAGACTGGTTACGAGCAGTACTTC. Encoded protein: CASSQEAQTGYEQYF.